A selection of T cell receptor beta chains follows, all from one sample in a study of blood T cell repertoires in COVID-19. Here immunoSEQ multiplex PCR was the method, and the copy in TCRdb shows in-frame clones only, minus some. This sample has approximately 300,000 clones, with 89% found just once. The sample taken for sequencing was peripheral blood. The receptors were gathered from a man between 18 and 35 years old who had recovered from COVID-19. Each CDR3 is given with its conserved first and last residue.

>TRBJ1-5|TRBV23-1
CASSQSRCGGNQPQHF
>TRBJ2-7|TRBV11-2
CASSRGTELYEQYF
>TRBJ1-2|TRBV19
CASTPDSRYGYTF
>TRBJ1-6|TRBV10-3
CASTPTGGNSPLHF
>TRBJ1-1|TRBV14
CASSQDLYAGLNTEAFF
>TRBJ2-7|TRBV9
CASSVGQANEQYF
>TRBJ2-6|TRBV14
CASSTRTGSLPSGANVLTF
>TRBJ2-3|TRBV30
CAWSVRLIAGTQYF
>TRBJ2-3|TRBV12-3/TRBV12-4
CASSLLVIDTQYF
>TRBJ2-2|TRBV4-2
CASSQLPRLAGGLNTGELFF
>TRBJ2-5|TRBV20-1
CSARGAETQYF
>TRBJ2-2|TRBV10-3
CAIRSESRYTGELFF
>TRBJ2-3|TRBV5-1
CASSLSRDRASDTQYF
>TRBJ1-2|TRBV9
CASSPTGGQINYGYTF
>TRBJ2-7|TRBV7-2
CASSLDRGPYEQYF
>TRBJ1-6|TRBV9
CASSGGTGETSPLHF
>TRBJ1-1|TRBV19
CASSTGRENTEAFF
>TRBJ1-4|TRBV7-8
CASSYDDSSNEKLFF
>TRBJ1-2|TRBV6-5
CASSYSNRAVGYGYTF
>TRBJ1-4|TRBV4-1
CASSQEGTAVNEKLFF
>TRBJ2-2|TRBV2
CASQGRGLYTGELFF
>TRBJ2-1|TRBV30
CAWSPGVAEYNEQFF
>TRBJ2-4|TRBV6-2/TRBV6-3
CASSYSNVGGVAKNIQYF
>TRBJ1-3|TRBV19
CASSLESTGFSGNTIYF
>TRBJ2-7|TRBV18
CASSQGIGAYEQYF
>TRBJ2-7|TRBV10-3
CATERGGTYEQYF
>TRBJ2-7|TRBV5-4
CASSFQGGTSHSYEQYF
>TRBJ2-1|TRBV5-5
CASSPSSGRYYNEQFF
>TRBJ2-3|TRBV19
CASSVRGASTDTQYF
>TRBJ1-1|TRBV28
CATRRGIEAFF
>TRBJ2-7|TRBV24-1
CATSGAGQGWTYEQYF
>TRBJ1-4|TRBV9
CASSVSGSYNEKLFF
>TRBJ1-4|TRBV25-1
CASSDNRVGEKLFF
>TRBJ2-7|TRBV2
CASSVLAGVPIEQYF
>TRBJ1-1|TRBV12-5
CASGQDSGEAFF
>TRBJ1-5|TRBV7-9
CASSLQDGSNQPQHF
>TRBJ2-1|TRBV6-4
CASSVGTASYNEQFF
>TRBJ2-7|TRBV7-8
CASSHSGSPNYEQYF
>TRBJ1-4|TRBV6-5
CASSATVPNEKLFF
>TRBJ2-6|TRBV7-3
CASSLNSVGGANVLTF
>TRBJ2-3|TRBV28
CASSLSLVSTDTQYF
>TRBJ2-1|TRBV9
CASSGIQGAGYNEQFF
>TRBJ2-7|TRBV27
CASSLTLAGGLSEQYF
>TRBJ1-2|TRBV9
CASSVGPGRDYGYTF
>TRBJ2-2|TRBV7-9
CASRPTSYTGELFF
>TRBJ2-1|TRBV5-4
CASSLDSSSSYNEQFF
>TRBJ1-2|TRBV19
CASRQGNNYGYTF
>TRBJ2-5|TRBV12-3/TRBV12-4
CASTKGSGETQYF
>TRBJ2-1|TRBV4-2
CASSQDGTGNNEQFF
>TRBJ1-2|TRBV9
CASSVEGQPNYGYTF
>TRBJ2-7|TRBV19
CASSVGQGGYEQYF
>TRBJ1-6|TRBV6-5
CASRKRQANSPLHF
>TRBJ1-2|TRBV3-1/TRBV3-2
CASSHQSSDRGRDGYTF
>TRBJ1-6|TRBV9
CASSVGAGFLEPLHF
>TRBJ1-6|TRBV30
CAWSVQDNSPLHF
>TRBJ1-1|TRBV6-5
CASSYSSILLNTEAFF
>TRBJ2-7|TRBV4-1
CASSLLAGSYEQYF
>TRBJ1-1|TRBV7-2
CANKAGANTEAFF
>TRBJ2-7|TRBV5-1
CASSLGDRSYEQYF
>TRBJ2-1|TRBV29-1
CSVDTRYNEQFF